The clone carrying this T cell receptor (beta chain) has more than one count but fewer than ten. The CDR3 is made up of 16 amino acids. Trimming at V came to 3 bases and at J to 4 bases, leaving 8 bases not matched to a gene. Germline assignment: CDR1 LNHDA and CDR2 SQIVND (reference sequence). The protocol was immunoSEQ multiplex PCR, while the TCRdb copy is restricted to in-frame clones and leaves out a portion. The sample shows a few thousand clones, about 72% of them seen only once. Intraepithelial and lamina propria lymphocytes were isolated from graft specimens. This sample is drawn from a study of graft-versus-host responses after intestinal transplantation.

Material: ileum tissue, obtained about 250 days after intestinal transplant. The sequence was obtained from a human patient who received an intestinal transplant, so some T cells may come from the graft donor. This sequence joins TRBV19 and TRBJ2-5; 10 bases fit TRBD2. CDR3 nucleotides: TGTGCCAGTAGTATTCGAGCGGGGGGGCAGGGAGAGACCCAGTACTTC. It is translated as CASSIRAGGQGETQYF.